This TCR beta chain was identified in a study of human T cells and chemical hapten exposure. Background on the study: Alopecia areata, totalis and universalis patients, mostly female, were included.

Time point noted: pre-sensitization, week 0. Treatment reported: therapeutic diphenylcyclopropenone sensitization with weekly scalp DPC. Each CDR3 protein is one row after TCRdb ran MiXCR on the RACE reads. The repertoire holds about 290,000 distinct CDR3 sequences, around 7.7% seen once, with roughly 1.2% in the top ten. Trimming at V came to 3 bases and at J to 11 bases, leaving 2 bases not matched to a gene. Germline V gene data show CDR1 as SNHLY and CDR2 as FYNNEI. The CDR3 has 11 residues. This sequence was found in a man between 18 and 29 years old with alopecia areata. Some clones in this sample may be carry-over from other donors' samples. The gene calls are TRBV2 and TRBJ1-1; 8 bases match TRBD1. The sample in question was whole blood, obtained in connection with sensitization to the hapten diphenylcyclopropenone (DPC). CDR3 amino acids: CASSEDREAFF. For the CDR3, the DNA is TGTGCCAGCAGTGAGGACAGGGAGGCTTTCTTT.